The 9 T cell receptor beta chains below were found in one sample sequenced in a study of T cell clusters in autoimmune cytopenias. Multiplex touch-down PCR amplified TRB using TRB-A and TRB-B pools in one tube. After re-calling the multiplex PCR reads, TCRdb lists one entry per CDR3 protein, DNA absent. This sample contains several thousand distinct CDR3 sequences. TRB amplification used 250 ng of peripheral blood genomic DNA. The same data also contributed to another study, on T cell repertoires in aging, cancer and after chemotherapy.

Sequencing used peripheral blood. The receptors were gathered from a human donor in good health.

This clonotype is identified as medium-sized from frequency. The chain combines TRBV5-4 with TRBJ1-3; TCRdb proposes TRBD1, but this gene call is untestable without DNA. CDR3 length equals 16 residues. Germline V lookup: CDR1 SGHNT, CDR2 YYREEE (reference sequence). This CDR3 reads CASSVGQSFSGNTIYF.

V gene TRBV5-1 combines with J gene TRBJ2-7; TCRdb returns TRBD1, unconfirmable since there is no DNA. Per the germline V gene, CDR1 is SGHRS and CDR2 is YFSETQ. The CDR3 extends over 13 amino acids. CDR3 protein: CASSMTGPSEQYF. Variable domain in full (rest from reference TRBV5-1 and TRBJ2-7): KAGVTQTPRYLIKTRGQQVTLSCSPISGHRSVSWYQQTPGQGLQFLFEYFSETQRNKGNFPGRFSGRQFSNSRSEMNVSTLELGDSALYLCASSMTGPSEQYFGPGTRLTVT.

The chain is built from TRBV6-2 or TRBV6-3 and TRBJ1-1; there is no DNA to check the TCRdb D call of TRBD1. Germline CDR1 MNHEY, CDR2 SVGEGT. The CDR3 covers 11 residues. The CDR3 protein is CASRQGTEAFF.

Considering frequency, this clonotype is hyperexpanded. This chain's CDR3 is CAWSRTVNTEAFF. The J gene is TRBJ1-1, the V gene TRBV30; TCRdb gives TRBD1 as the D gene, but with no DNA this cannot be confirmed. The CDR3 contains 13 residues. Germline V gene sequence: CDR1 GTSNPN, CDR2 SVGIG (reference sequence).

This clonotype is medium-sized (0.01 to 0.1%) by frequency. The chain recombines TRBV6-4 with TRBJ2-2; TCRdb reports TRBD2, a call that lacks DNA to check it against. The CDR3 has 13 residues. CDR1 MRHNA and CDR2 SNTAGT come from the germline V gene. CDR3 loop: CASSAARNGELFF.

The rearrangement joins TRBV20-1 to TRBJ1-1; absent DNA, TCRdb's TRBD1 call cannot be checked. The CDR3 extends over 14 amino acids. Germline CDR1 DFQATT, CDR2 SNEGSKA (reference sequence). The CDR3 spells CSARGGRGGTEAFF.

The chain recombines TRBV12-3 or TRBV12-4 with TRBJ2-1; the TRBD2 assignment by TCRdb is unverifiable without DNA. The CDR3 is 13 amino acids. CDR3 protein: CASSRTSGIEQFF.

This clonotype is classed as medium-sized by frequency. The V call is TRBV27, the J call TRBJ2-2; TCRdb returns TRBD2, unconfirmable since there is no DNA. The V gene's germline CDR1 is MNHEY and CDR2 SMNVEV (reference sequence). The CDR3 covers 15 residues. The CDR3 is CASRASGANTGELFF.

V is TRBV19 and J is TRBJ2-2; TCRdb's D call, TRBD2, is unchecked because there is no DNA. The CDR3 is 15 amino acids. CDR1 is LNHDA and CDR2 is SQIVND in the germline V gene (reference sequence). The CDR3: CASSLLAGNTGELFF.